This paragraph covers one T cell receptor (beta chain) sequence. CDR1 and CDR2 (germline): MDHEN, SYDVKM. This CDR3 comprises 14 residues. The junction had 3 bases not matched to a gene; V was cut back by 5 bases and J by 2 bases. Assay: immunoSEQ multiplex PCR; the TCRdb copy retains only in-frame clones and omits some. Altogether about 47,000 clones are present, 80% to 95% being singletons, with the ten largest covering roughly 2.2%. The record originates from a study of T cell changes during pregnancy in multiple sclerosis. Sequenced here: peripheral blood, sampled in the third trimester of pregnancy. This chain connects TRBV28 to TRBJ1-2; 9 bases agree with TRBD1. The TCR was taken from a female donor with multiple sclerosis, enrolled in a pregnancy study. CDR3 nucleotides: TGTGCCAGCAGTCTAGGACAGGGGAACTATGGCTACACCTTC. Amino acid sequence: CASSLGQGNYGYTF.